The sequence of this TCR beta chain was determined in a study of blood T cell repertoires in COVID-19. For the study at large: The United States, Italy and Spain were the sources of the acute and convalescent COVID-19 samples. The cDNA or gDNA used as material had been derived from T cells, B-cell-depleted T cells, or PBMCs.

Authors' data handling: Amplification of reference gene primers was used by the study to estimate nucleated cell counts. TCRdb's table, derived via immunoSEQ multiplex PCR, lists solely in-frame clones and lacks some. The D gene and trimming were derived from the DNA, and the V and J assignments and clone size from that table. The table shows just over 150,000 clones, with roughly 91% occurring only once. CDR3 length equals 16 residues. Trimming removed 1 base from V and 4 bases from J; junction bases left unmatched: 6. Per germline, CDR1 SEHNR and CDR2 FQNEAQ (reference sequence). This clone has only a few counts.

The source material was peripheral blood. The chain recombines TRBV7-9 with TRBJ2-2, with TRBD1 matching 7 bases. This TCR derives from a woman in her 50s with acute or convalescent COVID-19. The CDR3 DNA is TGTGCCAGCAGCTTAGGAAGACAGGGCTTCACCGGGGAGCTGTTTTTT. This sequence encodes CASSLGRQGFTGELFF.